These 20 T cell receptor beta chains were sequenced from one sample in a study of PD-L1 blockade in urothelial cancer. As for time point: peripheral blood 6 weeks after treatment start. TCRdb keeps only in-frame clones here, not all; method: immunoSEQ multiplex PCR. Of around 120,000 clones listed, approximately 90% are singletons. Here the sequenced sample was PBMCs, taken around atezolizumab (anti-PD-L1) treatment. The receptors were gathered from a man in his fifties or sixties with urothelial cancer.

V and J are TRBV5-1 and TRBJ2-1; 9 bases align to TRBD2. Germline values: CDR1 SGHRS, CDR2 YFSETQ. With V trimmed by 1 base and J by 2 bases, 4 bases remained unmatched. This CDR3 is built from 16 residues. CDR3: CASSLNSGSTYNEQFF. The CDR3 DNA reads TGCGCCAGCAGCTTGAATAGCGGGAGTACCTACAATGAGCAGTTCTTC.

This chain joins TRBV5-4 and TRBJ2-5; maybe TRBD2 (6 bases). V was cut by 4 bases and J by 5 bases, with 15 bases left in between. Per the germline V gene, CDR1 is SGHNT and CDR2 is YYREEE (reference sequence). This CDR3 contains 14 residues. The CDR3 region has the DNA TGTGCCAGCAGCGAAAATCTAGCGCGTGAGACCCAGTACTTC. Its protein product is CASSENLARETQYF.

CDR3 sequence (DNA): TGCGCCAGCAGCCTCGACAGGGGGCCGACCCATGGCTACACCTTC. It yields the protein CASSLDRGPTHGYTF. V is TRBV5-1 and J is TRBJ1-2, with TRBD1 identical over 10 bases. Trimming cost V 4 bases and J 6 bases; bases outside gene matches: 9. CDR1 is SGHRS and CDR2 is YFSETQ in the germline V gene. CDR3 length equals 15 residues.

The CDR3 sequence: CASSYSKREGSRDTQYF. The CDR3 DNA is TGTGCCAGCAGTTACTCGAAGCGGGAGGGCTCACGGGATACGCAGTATTTT. This sequence joins TRBV6-7 and TRBJ2-3; 10 bases match TRBD2. TRBV6-7 is labeled an ORF, and its function is uncertain. Germline trimming cut 0 bases from V and 6 bases from J; bases unmatched to any gene: 9. This CDR3 has 17 residues.

The rearrangement joins TRBV6-6 to TRBJ1-5; TRBD1 matches at 8 bases. The CDR3 extends over 14 amino acids. V trimming: 5 bases; J trimming: 5 bases; junction bases outside the gene matches: 5. Germline V gene lookup returns CDR1 MNHNY and CDR2 SVGAGI (reference sequence). In DNA, the CDR3 is TGTGCCAGCAGTACCCCAGGGGGCCATCAGCCCCAGCATTTT. Translated: CASSTPGGHQPQHF.

The rearrangement links TRBV2 to TRBJ1-5; TRBD1 aligns across 7 bases. This CDR3 is 13 amino acids long. CDR1 is SNHLY, CDR2 FYNNEI, per germline. V gave up 6 bases and J gave up 5 bases; unmatched junction bases: 4. In DNA, the CDR3 is TGTGCCAGCAGCCCGACAGGGCATCAGCCCCAGCATTTT. Translated: CASSPTGHQPQHF.

J is TRBJ1-1 and V is TRBV4-2, with D possibly TRBD1 on 6 matching bases. There are 15 residues in the CDR3. The germline CDR1 and CDR2 sequences are LGHNA and YNFKEQ. Trimming removed 1 base from V and 3 bases from J, with 12 bases in between. The CDR3 sequence is CASSQVWDMDTEAFF. For the CDR3, the DNA is TGTGCCAGCAGCCAAGTATGGGACATGGACACTGAAGCTTTCTTT.

This clone was observed a handful of times. The rearrangement links TRBV5-1 to TRBJ1-1; 8 bases are a match to TRBD1. Trimming took 2 bases from V and 6 from J; bases not matched to a gene: 3. There are 13 residues in the CDR3. Germline V lookup: CDR1 SGHRS, CDR2 YFSETQ. The CDR3 sequence is CASSFDRGPEAFF. The CDR3 bases are TGCGCCAGCAGCTTCGACAGGGGCCCTGAAGCTTTCTTT.

The V gene is TRBV5-1, the J gene TRBJ2-1, with 10 bases lining up with TRBD2. CDR1 is SGHRS, CDR2 YFSETQ, per germline. There are 18 residues in the CDR3. J gave up 0 bases and V 0 bases, and 6 bases lay outside the gene matches. The CDR3 spells CASSLDPSGRSSYNEQFF. In DNA form, the CDR3 reads TGCGCCAGCAGCTTGGATCCTAGCGGGAGAAGCTCCTACAATGAGCAGTTCTTC.

V is TRBV5-5 and J is TRBJ1-6; the match to TRBD1 covers 7 bases. The CDR3 runs 15 residues. The germline V gene has CDR1 SGHKS and CDR2 YYEKEE (reference sequence). J gave up 9 bases and V 4 bases, and 10 bases lay outside the gene matches. DNA for the CDR3: TGTGCCAGCAGCCCGCGGACAGGTGAACCTTCACCCCTCCACTTT. Protein: CASSPRTGEPSPLHF.

The chain recombines TRBV30 with TRBJ2-7; maybe TRBD2 (5 bases). Germline V CDR1 and CDR2: GTSNPN, SVGIG (reference sequence). This CDR3 has 16 amino acids. V was shortened by 3 bases and J by 3 bases, with 21 bases between the two germline ends. The CDR3 reads CAWSGRRLIQDYEQYF. The CDR3, as DNA: TGTGCCTGGAGCGGTAGGAGGTTGATTCAAGACTACGAGCAGTACTTC.

J is TRBJ1-1 and V is TRBV20-1, with D perhaps TRBD1 (6 bases). The V and J ends lost 6 bases and 8 bases respectively, with 13 bases between them. Germline CDR1 reads DFQATT; CDR2 reads SNEGSKA (reference sequence). The CDR3 is 11 amino acids. The DNA of the CDR3 is TGCAGTGCGGACAGACAGAAAGAAGCTTTCTTT. This encodes CSADRQKEAFF.

The V call is TRBV18, the J call TRBJ1-6; maybe TRBD1 (5 bases). The CDR3 length is 16 residues. Germline CDR1 and CDR2: KGHSH and LQKENI. Trimming took 6 bases from V and 6 from J, leaving 18 bases between them. The CDR3 loop reads CASSPNLRTSNSPLHF. CDR3 in DNA: TGTGCCAGCTCCCCAAACCTTCGGACAAGTAATTCACCCCTCCACTTT.

This clone is a singleton in its sample. The sample contains more than one DNA sequence encoding this CDR3. V is TRBV27 and J is TRBJ2-7; D unresolved. V lost 3 bases and J lost 5, with 5 bases in between. This CDR3 comprises 11 residues. Germline CDR1 MNHEY, CDR2 SMNVEV (reference sequence). CDR3 nucleotides: TGTGCCAGCAGTTTGAACAACGAGCAGTACTTC. Encoded protein: CASSLNNEQYF.

The chain employs TRBV28 and TRBJ1-1; 7 positions agree with TRBD1. The junction had 15 bases not matched to a gene; V was cut back by 6 bases and J by 5 bases. This CDR3 has 16 residues. Germline assignment: CDR1 MDHEN and CDR2 SYDVKM. CDR3 DNA sequence: TGTGCCAGCAGGATACTAGGGGGCGGTTTAGGTACTGAAGCTTTCTTT. Translating it yields CASRILGGGLGTEAFF.

The genes are TRBV18 and TRBJ2-5, with 7 bases that match TRBD1. Germline V gene lookup returns CDR1 KGHSH and CDR2 LQKENI. V gave up 4 bases and J gave up 5 bases; unmatched junction bases: 4. The CDR3 is made up of 13 amino acids. In DNA form, the CDR3 reads TGTGCCAGCTCACAGGGACAGACGGAGACCCAGTACTTC. Protein sequence: CASSQGQTETQYF.

This clone was counted a single time. This chain uses TRBV9 with TRBJ2-7; the D gene is possibly TRBD1 (8 bases). The CDR3 consists of 13 residues. Germline V CDR1 and CDR2: SGDLS, YYNGEE. The ends were cut back, 5 bases at V and 5 bases at J, with 14 bases in the middle. The CDR3 bases are TGTGCCAGCAGTTTAACAGGGGGGGACGAGCAGTACTTC. Residues: CASSLTGGDEQYF.

The chain has TRBV4-1 and TRBJ2-1, with 8 nucleotides matching TRBD1. Germline V gives CDR1 MGHRA, CDR2 YSYEKL. The CDR3 is 16 amino acids. Trimming cost V 1 base and J 3 bases; bases outside gene matches: 5. The CDR3 loop reads CASSQVPGQDYNEQFF. The CDR3, as DNA: TGCGCCAGCAGCCAAGTTCCGGGACAGGACTACAATGAGCAGTTCTTC.

In this sample, this clone turned up once. The J gene is TRBJ1-5, the V gene TRBV28; 9 bases are a match to TRBD1. Per germline, CDR1 MDHEN and CDR2 SYDVKM. V was clipped by 8 bases and J by 0 bases; unmatched bases: 5. This CDR3 spans 15 amino acids. The CDR3 DNA reads as TGTGCCAGCCGACAGGGGGTACTTAGCAATCAGCCCCAGCATTTT. It is translated as CASRQGVLSNQPQHF.

The chain links TRBV5-1 to TRBJ2-7, with D perhaps TRBD1 (7 bases). CDR1 SGHRS and CDR2 YFSETQ come from the germline V gene. V gave up 4 bases and J gave up 2 bases, with 16 bases separating them. CDR3 length: 15 residues. In DNA form, the CDR3 reads TGCGCCAGCAGCCCCAGGACAGGCGGGACCTACGAGCAGTACTTC. It encodes CASSPRTGGTYEQYF.